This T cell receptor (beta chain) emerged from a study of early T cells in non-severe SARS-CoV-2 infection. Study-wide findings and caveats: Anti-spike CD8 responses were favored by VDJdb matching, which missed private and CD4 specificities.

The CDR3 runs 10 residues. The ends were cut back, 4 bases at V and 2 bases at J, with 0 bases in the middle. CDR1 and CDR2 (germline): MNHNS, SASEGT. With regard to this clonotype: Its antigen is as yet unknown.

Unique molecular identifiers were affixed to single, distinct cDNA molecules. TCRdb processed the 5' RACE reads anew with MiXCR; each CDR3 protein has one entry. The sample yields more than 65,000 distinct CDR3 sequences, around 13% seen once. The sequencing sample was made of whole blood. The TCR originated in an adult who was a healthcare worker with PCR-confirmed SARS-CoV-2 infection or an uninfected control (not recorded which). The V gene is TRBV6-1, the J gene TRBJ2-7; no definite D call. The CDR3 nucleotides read TGTGCCAGCAGTGCCTACGAGCAGTACTTC. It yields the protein CASSAYEQYF.